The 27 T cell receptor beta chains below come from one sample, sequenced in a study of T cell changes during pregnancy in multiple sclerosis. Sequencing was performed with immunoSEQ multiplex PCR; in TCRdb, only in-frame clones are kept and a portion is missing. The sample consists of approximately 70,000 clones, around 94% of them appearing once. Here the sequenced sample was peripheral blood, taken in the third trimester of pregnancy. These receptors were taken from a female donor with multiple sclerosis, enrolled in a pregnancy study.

CDR3 protein: CAISETSKVEQYF. The CDR3 region has the DNA TGTGCCATCAGTGAGACTAGCAAGGTCGAGCAGTACTTC. The rearrangement uses TRBV10-3 and TRBJ2-7; a possible D gene is TRBD2 (6 bases). CDR1 and CDR2 (germline): ENHRY, SYGVKD. This CDR3 has 13 amino acids. Trimming took 2 bases from V and 6 from J, leaving 11 bases between them.

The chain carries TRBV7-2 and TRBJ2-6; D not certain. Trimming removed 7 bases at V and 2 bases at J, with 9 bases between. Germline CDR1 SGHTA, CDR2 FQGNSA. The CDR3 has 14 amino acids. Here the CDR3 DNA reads TGTGCCAGCATCACAGACCCTGGGGCCAACGTCCTGACTTTC. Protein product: CASITDPGANVLTF.

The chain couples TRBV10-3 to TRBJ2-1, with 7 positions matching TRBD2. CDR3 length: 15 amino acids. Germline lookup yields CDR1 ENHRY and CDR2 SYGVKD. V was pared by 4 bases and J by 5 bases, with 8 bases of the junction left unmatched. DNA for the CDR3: TGTGCCATCAGTGGACGACTAGCTGGGGACAATGAGCAGTTCTTC. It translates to CAISGRLAGDNEQFF.

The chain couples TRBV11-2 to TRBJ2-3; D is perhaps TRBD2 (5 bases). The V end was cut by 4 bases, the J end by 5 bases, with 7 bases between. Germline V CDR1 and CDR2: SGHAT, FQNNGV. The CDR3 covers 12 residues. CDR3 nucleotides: TGTGCCAGCAGCTCCGAGGGAGATACGCAGTATTTT. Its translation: CASSSEGDTQYF. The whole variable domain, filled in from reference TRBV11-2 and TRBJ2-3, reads EAGVAQSPRYKIIEKRQSVAFWCNPISGHATLYWYQQILGQGPKLLIQFQNNGVVDDSQLPKDRFSAERLKGVDSTLKIQPAKLEDSAVYLCASSSEGDTQYFGPGTRLTVL.

DNA of the CDR3: TGTGCCAGCAGTCCAATAAGTTTGGGGGCGCATCAGCCCCAGCATTTT. Its translation: CASSPISLGAHQPQHF. The chain recombines TRBV28 with TRBJ1-5; D possibly corresponds to TRBD1 (6 bases). Trimming cost V 5 bases and J 5 bases, with 19 bases left between them. This CDR3 spans 16 amino acids. The V gene's germline CDR1 is MDHEN and CDR2 SYDVKM.

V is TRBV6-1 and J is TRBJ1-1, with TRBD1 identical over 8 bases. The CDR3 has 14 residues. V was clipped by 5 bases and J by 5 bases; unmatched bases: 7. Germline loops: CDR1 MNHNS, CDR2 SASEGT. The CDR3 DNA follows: TGTGCCAGCAGTCTCGGACAGGGAGGGACTGAAGCTTTCTTT. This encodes CASSLGQGGTEAFF.

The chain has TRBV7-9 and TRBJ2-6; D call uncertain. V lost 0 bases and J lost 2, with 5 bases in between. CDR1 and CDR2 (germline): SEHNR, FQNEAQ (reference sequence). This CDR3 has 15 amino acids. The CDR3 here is CASSLASPGANVLTF. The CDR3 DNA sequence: TGTGCCAGCAGCTTAGCGTCTCCTGGGGCCAACGTCCTGACTTTC.

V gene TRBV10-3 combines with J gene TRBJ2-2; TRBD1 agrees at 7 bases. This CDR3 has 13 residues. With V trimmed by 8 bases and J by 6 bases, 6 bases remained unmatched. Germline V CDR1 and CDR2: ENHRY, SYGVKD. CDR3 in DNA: TGTGCCATCTCCACAGGGGCCCCCGGGGAGCTGTTTTTT. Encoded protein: CAISTGAPGELFF.

The DNA of the CDR3 is TGTGCCAGCAGTTCAAGGGACAGAAGTTCTCTCTCCTACAATGAGCAGTTCTTC. Protein: CASSSRDRSSLSYNEQFF. The rearrangement links TRBV28 to TRBJ2-1, with TRBD1 identical over 7 bases. The length of the CDR3 is 18 residues. From germline, CDR1 is MDHEN and CDR2 SYDVKM. The trim removed 4 bases at V and 0 bases at J, leaving 12 bases unmatched.

The CDR3 coding sequence is TGCGCCAGCAGTGAGTCCCGGGACTACGAGCAGTACTTC. Translated: CASSESRDYEQYF. The gene calls are TRBV10-1 and TRBJ2-7; a weak D match, TRBD2 (5 bases). V was pared by 0 bases and J by 3 bases, with 6 bases between. The CDR3 totals 13 residues. CDR1 is WNHNN, CDR2 SYGVQD, per germline (reference sequence).

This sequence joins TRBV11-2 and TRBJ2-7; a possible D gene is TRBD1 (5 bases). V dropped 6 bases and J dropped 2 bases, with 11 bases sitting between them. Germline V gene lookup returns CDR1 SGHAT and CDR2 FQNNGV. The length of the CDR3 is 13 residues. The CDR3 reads CASRSDRPYEQYF. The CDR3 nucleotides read TGTGCCAGCAGATCTGACAGACCCTACGAGCAGTACTTC.

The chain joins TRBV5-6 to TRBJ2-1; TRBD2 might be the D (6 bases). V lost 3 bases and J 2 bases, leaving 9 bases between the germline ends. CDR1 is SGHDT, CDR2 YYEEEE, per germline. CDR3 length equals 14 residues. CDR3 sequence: CASSYPGAYNEQFF. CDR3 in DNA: TGTGCCAGCAGCTACCCGGGAGCCTACAATGAGCAGTTCTTC.

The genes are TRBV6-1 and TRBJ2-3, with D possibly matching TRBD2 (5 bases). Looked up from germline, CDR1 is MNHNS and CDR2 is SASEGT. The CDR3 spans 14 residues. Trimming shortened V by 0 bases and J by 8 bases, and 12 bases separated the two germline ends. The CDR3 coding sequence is TGTGCCAGCAGTGAAGCGGAGGAGGTTGGTACGCAGTATTTT. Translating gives CASSEAEEVGTQYF.

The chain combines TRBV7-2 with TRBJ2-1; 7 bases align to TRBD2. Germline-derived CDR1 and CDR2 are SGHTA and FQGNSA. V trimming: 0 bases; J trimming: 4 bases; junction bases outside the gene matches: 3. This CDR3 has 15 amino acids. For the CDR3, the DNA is TGTGCCAGCAGCTTAGCGGGAGGGTGGTACAATGAGCAGTTCTTC. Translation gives CASSLAGGWYNEQFF.

The CDR3, as DNA: TGTGCCAGCAGCCGGGACAGGTTGGTGGAGACCCAGTACTTC. It encodes CASSRDRLVETQYF. The genes are TRBV5-4 and TRBJ2-5; TRBD1 matches at 8 bases. The germline V gene encodes CDR1 SGHNT and CDR2 YYREEE (reference sequence). The trim removed 4 bases at V and 5 bases at J, leaving 7 bases unmatched. The CDR3 length is 14 residues. The entire variable domain, with the rest obtained from reference TRBV5-4 and TRBJ2-5, is as follows: ETGVTQSPTHLIKTRGQQVTLRCSSQSGHNTVSWYQQALGQGPQFIFQYYREEENGRGNFPPRFSGLQFPNYSSELNVNALELDDSALYLCASSRDRLVETQYFGPGTRLLVL.

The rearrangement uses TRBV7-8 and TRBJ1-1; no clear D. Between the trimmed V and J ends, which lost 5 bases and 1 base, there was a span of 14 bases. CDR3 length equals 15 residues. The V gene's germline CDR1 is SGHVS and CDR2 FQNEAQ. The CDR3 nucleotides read TGTGCCAGCAGCCCGGGAATGCGCAGGAACACTGAAGCTTTCTTT. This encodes CASSPGMRRNTEAFF.

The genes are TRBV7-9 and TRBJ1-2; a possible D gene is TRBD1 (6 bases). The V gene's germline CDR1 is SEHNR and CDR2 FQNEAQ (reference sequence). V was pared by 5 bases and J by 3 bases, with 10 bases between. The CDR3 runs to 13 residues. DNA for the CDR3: TGTGCCAGCAGCCGACAGGTTGACTATGGCTACACCTTC. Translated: CASSRQVDYGYTF. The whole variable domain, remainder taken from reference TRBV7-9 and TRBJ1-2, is DTGVSQNPRHKITKRGQNVTFRCDPISEHNRLYWYRQTLGQGPEFLTYFQNEAQLEKSRLLSDRFSAERPKGSFSTLEIQRTEQGDSAMYLCASSRQVDYGYTFGSGTRLTVV.

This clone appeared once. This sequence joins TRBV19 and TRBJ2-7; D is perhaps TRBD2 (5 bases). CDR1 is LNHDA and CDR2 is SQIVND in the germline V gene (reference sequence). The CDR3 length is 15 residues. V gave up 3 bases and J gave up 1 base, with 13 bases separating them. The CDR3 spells CASSIYGSRSYEQYF. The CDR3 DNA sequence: TGTGCCAGTAGTATTTATGGGAGCAGGTCCTACGAGCAGTACTTC.

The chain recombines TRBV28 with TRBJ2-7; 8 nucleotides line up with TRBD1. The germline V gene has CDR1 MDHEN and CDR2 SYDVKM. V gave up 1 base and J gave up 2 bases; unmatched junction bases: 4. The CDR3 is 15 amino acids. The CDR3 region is CASSLSGTGAYEQYF. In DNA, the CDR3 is TGTGCCAGCAGTTTATCCGGGACAGGAGCCTACGAGCAGTACTTC.

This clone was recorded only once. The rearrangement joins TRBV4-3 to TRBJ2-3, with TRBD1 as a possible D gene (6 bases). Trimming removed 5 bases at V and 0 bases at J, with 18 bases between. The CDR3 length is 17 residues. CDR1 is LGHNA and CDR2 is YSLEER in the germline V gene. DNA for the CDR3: TGCGCCAGCAGCAATTATGGGGGCCCACTGAGCACAGATACGCAGTATTTT. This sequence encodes CASSNYGGPLSTDTQYF.

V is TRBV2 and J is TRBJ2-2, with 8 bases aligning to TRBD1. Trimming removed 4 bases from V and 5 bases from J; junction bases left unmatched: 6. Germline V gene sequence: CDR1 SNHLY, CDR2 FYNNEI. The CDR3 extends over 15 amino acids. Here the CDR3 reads CASSGGQGGTGELFF. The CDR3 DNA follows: TGTGCCAGCAGTGGAGGACAGGGTGGGACCGGGGAGCTGTTTTTT.

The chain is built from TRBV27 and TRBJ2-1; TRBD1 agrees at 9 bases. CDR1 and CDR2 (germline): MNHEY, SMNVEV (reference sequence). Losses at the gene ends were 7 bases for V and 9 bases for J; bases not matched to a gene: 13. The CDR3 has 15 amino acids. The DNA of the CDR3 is TGTGCCAGCACCGTTTCCCACAGGGGGCCTAGTGAGCAGTTCTTC. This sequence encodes CASTVSHRGPSEQFF.

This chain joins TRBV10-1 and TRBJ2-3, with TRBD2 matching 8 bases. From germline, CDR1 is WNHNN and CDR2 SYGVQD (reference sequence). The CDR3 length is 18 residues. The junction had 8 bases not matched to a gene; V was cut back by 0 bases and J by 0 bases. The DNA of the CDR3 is TGCGCCAGCAGTGAGTCAGCGGGAGCGGGTTCTAGCACAGATACGCAGTATTTT. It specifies CASSESAGAGSSTDTQYF.

The CDR3 reads CASSFSTSHEQFF. CDR3 nucleotides: TGTGCCAGCAGCTTTAGTACTAGCCATGAGCAGTTCTTC. V usage is TRBV7-6 and J usage is TRBJ2-1; TRBD2 is a possible D gene (6 bases). The CDR3 is made up of 13 amino acids. V lost 3 bases to trimming and J lost 8 bases, with 11 bases between them. Germline CDR1 is SGHVS and CDR2 is FNYEAQ.

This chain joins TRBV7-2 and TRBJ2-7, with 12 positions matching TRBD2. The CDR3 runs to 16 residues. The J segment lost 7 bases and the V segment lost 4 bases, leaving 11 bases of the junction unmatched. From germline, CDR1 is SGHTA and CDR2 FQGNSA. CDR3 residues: CASSSGLAGPQGEQYF. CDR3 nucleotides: TGTGCCAGCAGCTCGGGACTAGCGGGCCCCCAGGGTGAGCAGTACTTC.

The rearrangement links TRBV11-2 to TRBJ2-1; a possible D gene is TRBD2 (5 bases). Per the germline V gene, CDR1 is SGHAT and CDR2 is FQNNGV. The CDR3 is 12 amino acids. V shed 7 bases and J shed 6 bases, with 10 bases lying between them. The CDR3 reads CASTPEGNEQFF. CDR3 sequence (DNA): TGTGCCAGCACCCCCGAGGGCAATGAGCAGTTCTTC.

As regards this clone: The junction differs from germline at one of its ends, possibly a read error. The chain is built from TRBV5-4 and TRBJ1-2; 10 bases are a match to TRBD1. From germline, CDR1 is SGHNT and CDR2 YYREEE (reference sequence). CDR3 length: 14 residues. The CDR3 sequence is CASSLDRGNYGYTF. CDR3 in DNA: TGTGCCAGCAGTTTGGACAGGGGGAACTATGGCTACACCTTC.